The clone carrying this T cell receptor beta chain was detected a few times. Its specificity is unknown. This table comes from immunoSEQ multiplex PCR, and its TCRdb copy is limited to in-frame clones, with some not included. Altogether roughly 76,000 clones are present, about 82% being singletons, with the ten largest covering 5% to 7%. This sample was included in a study of OX40 agonist ivuxolimab in advanced cancers. Study information: Patients were infused with ivuxolimab every 2 weeks at 0.01 to 10 mg/kg. Participants averaged approximately 65 years of age (range roughly 23 to 90) and were less than 85% male. Broader study findings: In the expanded peripheral T cells, antigen specificity was never determined.

The CDR3 is 13 amino acids. The V end lost 4 bases, the J end lost 5 bases, and 9 bases lay between the germline ends. CDR1 is MNHNY and CDR2 is SVGAGI in the germline V gene (reference sequence). It was autoimmune disease history or systemic immunosuppression that excluded patients. The chain employs TRBV6-6 and TRBJ1-5; D gene uncertain. Sequencing used CD4+ or CD8+ T cells sorted from blood, obtained in a trial of the OX40 agonist ivuxolimab. This clonotype originated in an adult with an advanced solid tumor such as melanoma, head and neck, liver or kidney cancer. This CDR3 is CASSSFEDQPQHF. The DNA for the CDR3 is TGTGCCAGCAGTTCCTTCGAGGATCAGCCCCAGCATTTT.